What follows describes a single T cell receptor beta chain. Some clones are missing from TCRdb's copy, which holds only in-frame ones; the method was immunoSEQ multiplex PCR. The sample has roughly 330,000 clones, over 80% seen once. The CDR3 consists of 14 residues. This sample was included in a study of blood T cell repertoires in COVID-19. Study-wide background: Collection of acute and convalescent COVID-19 samples took place in the United States, Italy and Spain.

Two negative PCRs, clearance, or symptom resolution were required of recovered Cohort 3 donors. The receptor's source is a man aged 25-45 years who had recovered from COVID-19. Material for sequencing was PBMCs or T cells enriched from blood (not recorded which). The chain employs TRBV21-1 and TRBJ2-7; the table's D call, TRBD2, has no DNA check behind it. TRBV21-1 is annotated as a pseudogene. This CDR3 is CASSNRLAGNEQYF. Here the CDR3 DNA reads TGTGCCAGCAGCAACCGACTAGCGGGGAACGAGCAGTACTTC.